The clone carrying this TCR beta chain was detected ten times or more. Its antigen is undetermined. This entry comes from a study of CD8 T cells in ankylosing spondylitis. Study-wide findings and caveats: It was reported that disease-linked clones were significantly enriched in matched ankylosing spondylitis synovial fluid. A TCR beta motif made of about eight highly homologous variants seemed typical of ankylosing spondylitis blood.

The CDR3 loop spans 14 amino acids. Germline V lookup: CDR1 SGHDN, CDR2 FVKESK. Unmatched junction bases numbered 7, after V lost 6 bases and J lost 5 bases. Molecular-barcoded quantitative 5'-RACE produced these TCR beta libraries. TCRdb reprocessed the 5' RACE reads with MiXCR, giving one entry per CDR3 protein. The table has just over 150,000 distinct CDR3 sequences, around 16% seen once. Sequenced sample: blood, either unsorted or a sorted T cell fraction (not recorded which). The rearrangement uses TRBV14 and TRBJ2-3; the match to TRBD1 covers 8 bases. The sequence was collected from a male donor with ankylosing spondylitis or in good health (not recorded which). This chain's CDR3 is CASSPRGQGDTQYF. CDR3 nucleotides: TGTGCCAGCAGTCCCAGGGGGCAAGGAGATACGCAGTATTTT.